This TCR beta chain is from a study of blood T cell repertoires in COVID-19. Here immunoSEQ multiplex PCR was the method, and the copy in TCRdb shows in-frame clones only, minus some. The data hold more than 250,000 clones, with 90% observed a single time. The table lists this clone with a count of one. Trimming cost V 1 base and J 0 bases, with 6 bases left between them. The germline CDR1 and CDR2 sequences are SGHAT and FQNNGV. The CDR3 consists of 14 residues. Sequencing input: peripheral blood. The V gene is TRBV11-2, the J gene TRBJ1-1; possible D gene TRBD1, 5 bases. This TCR was sampled from a woman in her fifties or sixties with COVID-19, enrolled during active disease. The CDR3 DNA reads TGTGCCAGCAGCTTAGGACAGTTGAACACTGAAGCTTTCTTT. Translated: CASSLGQLNTEAFF.